This T cell receptor (beta chain) was identified during a study of blood T cell repertoires in COVID-19. Cohort allocation depended upon clinical history that participants reported. Sequencing used immunoSEQ multiplex PCR; TCRdb keeps in-frame clones, though not all of them. This sample has around 130,000 clones, with less than 90% found just once. This clonotype was sampled from a young woman who had recovered from COVID-19. The sequenced sample consisted of PBMCs or T cells enriched from blood (not recorded which).

The CDR3 loop reads CASSPAGTAKEGGYTF. CDR3 sequence (DNA): TGTGCCAGCTCACCGGCGGGGACCGCCAAGGAGGGTGGCTACACCTTC. The gene calls are TRBV18 and TRBJ1-2; a possible D gene is TRBD1 (5 bases). The CDR3 runs 16 residues. Trimming removed 3 bases at V and 7 bases at J, with 21 bases between. Germline CDR1 reads KGHSH; CDR2 reads LQKENI.